This T cell receptor (beta chain) comes out of a study of cytomegalovirus exposure and HLA in healthy donors. Study background: From 190 million or so T cells, an earlier analysis saw around 120 million unique TCR beta sequences. Genetic ancestry analysis placed 81% of the 350 to 500 donors that were genotyped in the Caucasian-associated cluster.

The PCR had 60 Vbeta and 13 Jbeta primers. Sequencing was performed with immunoSEQ multiplex PCR; in TCRdb, only in-frame clones are kept and a portion is missing. The profile shows some 150,000 clones, 75% to 80% of them singletons. Concerning this clone: Its matching antigen is unknown.

General observations from the study: Some segments of the V type, notably TRBV6-2 and TRBV6-3, were excluded as indistinguishable.

Trimming removed 3 bases from V and 4 bases from J, with 13 bases in between. Germline CDR1 is MGHDK and CDR2 is SYGVNS. The CDR3 has 14 residues. The chain joins TRBV25-1 to TRBJ2-7, with D possibly being TRBD1 (6 bases). Sequenced: PBMCs. This sequence was found in a man aged 35-49 years in good health and CMV-seropositive. The CDR3 is CASSEPGGSYEQYF. CDR3 bases: TGTGCCAGCAGTGAGCCTGGGGGCTCGTACGAGCAGTACTTC.